This T cell receptor beta chain comes out of a study of cytomegalovirus exposure and HLA in healthy donors. About this clone itself: Its antigen is unidentified.

Study-wide results and limits: High specificity and sensitivity for cytomegalovirus status were reported for the classifier.

With 0 bases clipped from V and 4 bases from J, the junction kept 3 bases outside the gene matches. Germline V gene sequence: CDR1 SGHRS, CDR2 YFSETQ. CDR3 length: 14 residues. It was with 60 Vbeta and 13 Jbeta primers that the PCR ran. Profiled with immunoSEQ multiplex PCR; TCRdb holds only in-frame clones, not every one. The repertoire has 100,000 or so clones, 83% of them found once; the top ten carry about 2.5%. The genes are TRBV5-1 and TRBJ2-7; 8 positions agree with TRBD2. Sequenced sample: PBMCs. This TCR was sampled from a middle-aged man in good health and CMV-seronegative. The CDR3 sequence: CASSLERGRYEQYF. The CDR3 nucleotides read TGCGCCAGCAGCTTGGAGCGGGGGAGGTACGAGCAGTACTTC. The whole variable domain, remainder taken from reference TRBV5-1 and TRBJ2-7, is KAGVTQTPRYLIKTRGQQVTLSCSPISGHRSVSWYQQTPGQGLQFLFEYFSETQRNKGNFPGRFSGRQFSNSRSEMNVSTLELGDSALYLCASSLERGRYEQYFGPGTRLTVT.